This record concerns one T cell receptor (beta chain) sequence. Its matching antigen is unknown. This sample stems from a study of T cells in localized non-small cell lung cancer. Germline V gene data show CDR1 as ENHRY and CDR2 as SYGVKD. The CDR3 is 16 residues long. The J segment lost 3 bases and the V segment lost 2 bases, leaving 6 bases of the junction unmatched. General study points: Greater blood T cell density accompanied longer overall survival. Tumor showed lower T cell clonality than uninvolved adjacent lung, where it was highest. Appearance in adjacent lung was seen for a median around 60 of the top 100 tumor clones.

Produced via immunoSEQ multiplex PCR; TCRdb's table is partial and in-frame only. Counted here are about 31,000 clones, nearly 90% occurring once; the ten biggest clones make up around 4.2%. The J gene is TRBJ2-1, the V gene TRBV10-3, with 8 positions matching TRBD2. The sequence came from a woman aged 40 to 75 with stage III lung adenocarcinoma. The specimen comprised peripheral blood mononuclear cells, sampled before any cancer treatment. CDR3 nucleotide sequence: TGTGCCATCAGTGAGGTAACCGGGACTAGCTACAATGAGCAGTTCTTC. Translating it yields CAISEVTGTSYNEQFF.